These 5 T cell receptor beta chains were sequenced from one sample in a study of T cell responses to AZD1222 COVID-19 vaccine. Sequencing used immunoSEQ multiplex PCR; TCRdb keeps in-frame clones, though not all of them. This sample has around 160,000 clones; about 91% occur once, and the top ten carry about 1.5%. The source material was peripheral blood, sampled on day 0 of AZD1222 vaccination. All receptors come from an adult in good health.

The gene calls are TRBV5-1 and TRBJ2-2, with a tentative D call TRBD2 (5 bases). Germline V gives CDR1 SGHRS, CDR2 YFSETQ. The V gene lost 5 bases and the J gene lost 1 base, with 12 bases spanning the gap. The CDR3 spans 15 residues. The CDR3 here is CASRFFGMNTGELFF. The CDR3 DNA follows: TGCGCCAGCAGGTTTTTCGGGATGAACACCGGGGAGCTGTTTTTT.

The chain uses TRBV19 and TRBJ1-3; 7 bases agree with TRBD1. This CDR3 is built from 17 residues. Unmatched junction bases numbered 8, after V lost 3 bases and J lost 0 bases. Germline loops: CDR1 LNHDA, CDR2 SQIVND (reference sequence). CDR3 sequence: CASSILGQAFSGNTIYF. In DNA, the CDR3 is TGTGCCAGTAGTATCCTAGGACAGGCCTTCTCTGGAAACACCATATATTTT.

This clone has a handful of counts. The chain joins TRBV11-3 to TRBJ2-3; D unclear. Germline V gene lookup returns CDR1 SGHNT and CDR2 YENEEA. The V and J ends lost 3 bases and 0 bases respectively, with 4 bases between them. The length of the CDR3 is 13 residues. Here the CDR3 DNA reads TGTGCCAGCAGCTTCGTCAGCACAGATACGCAGTATTTT. Its protein is CASSFVSTDTQYF.

This chain links TRBV2 with TRBJ2-4; possibly TRBD2 for D (7 bases). Germline V gene sequence: CDR1 SNHLY, CDR2 FYNNEI. The length of the CDR3 is 15 residues. V dropped 6 bases and J dropped 6 bases, with 18 bases sitting between them. CDR3 in DNA: TGTGCCAGCAGGGGAGAGGGAGGGGGATTAAACATTCAGTACTTC. Amino acid sequence: CASRGEGGGLNIQYF.

This chain uses TRBV15 with TRBJ2-5, with a weak D call TRBD2 (6 bases). CDR3 length equals 14 residues. Germline-derived CDR1 and CDR2 are LNHNV and YYDKDF (reference sequence). Deletions cut 6 bases from V and 1 base from J, with 12 bases between. CDR3 bases: TGTGCCACCAGAACTGCGGGGTTCCAAGAGACCCAGTACTTC. Its protein is CATRTAGFQETQYF.